This T cell receptor beta chain was retrieved from a study of blood T cell repertoires in COVID-19. On the study more broadly: Sites in the United States, Italy and Spain provided acute and convalescent COVID-19 samples. Sample material is recorded as cDNA or gDNA derived from T cells, B-cell-depleted T cells, or PBMCs.

From germline, CDR1 is LNHDA and CDR2 SQIVND (reference sequence). This CDR3 is 13 amino acids long. J gave up 3 bases and V 9 bases, and 2 bases lay outside the gene matches. Followed over time, Seattle patients had been enrolled while infection was active. Produced via immunoSEQ multiplex PCR; TCRdb's table is partial and in-frame only. The sample holds 100,000 to 150,000 clones, approximately 85% seen once. The sequenced sample consisted of peripheral blood. The sequence derives from a woman of 80 years or more with COVID-19, enrolled during active disease. The V gene is TRBV19, the J gene TRBJ2-1, with TRBD2 identical over 10 bases. CDR3 amino acids: CASGLAVYNEQFF. As DNA, the CDR3 is TGTGCCAGCGGACTAGCGGTCTACAATGAGCAGTTCTTC. Together with reference TRBV19 and TRBJ2-1, the CDR3 gives the full variable domain: DGGITQSPKYLFRKEGQNVTLSCEQNLNHDAMYWYRQDPGQGLRLIYYSQIVNDFQKGDIAEGYSVSREKKESFPLTVTSAQKNPTAFYLCASGLAVYNEQFFGPGTRLTVL.